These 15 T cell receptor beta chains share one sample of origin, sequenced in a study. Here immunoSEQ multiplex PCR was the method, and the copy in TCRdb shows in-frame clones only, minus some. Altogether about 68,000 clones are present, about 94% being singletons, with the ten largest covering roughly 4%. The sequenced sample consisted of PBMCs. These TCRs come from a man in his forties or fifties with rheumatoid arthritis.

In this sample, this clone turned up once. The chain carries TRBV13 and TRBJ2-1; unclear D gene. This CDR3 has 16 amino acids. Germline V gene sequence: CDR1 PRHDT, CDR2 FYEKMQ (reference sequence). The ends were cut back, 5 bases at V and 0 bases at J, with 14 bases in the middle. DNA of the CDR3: TGTGCCAGCAGCAAGGAACCTGGTAGCTCCTACAATGAGCAGTTCTTC. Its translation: CASSKEPGSSYNEQFF.

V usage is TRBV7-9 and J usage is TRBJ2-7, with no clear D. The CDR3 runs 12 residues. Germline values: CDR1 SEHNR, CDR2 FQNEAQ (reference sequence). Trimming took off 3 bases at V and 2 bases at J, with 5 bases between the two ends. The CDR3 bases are TGTGCCAGCAGCTTTCGAGCCTACGAGCAGTACTTC. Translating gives CASSFRAYEQYF.

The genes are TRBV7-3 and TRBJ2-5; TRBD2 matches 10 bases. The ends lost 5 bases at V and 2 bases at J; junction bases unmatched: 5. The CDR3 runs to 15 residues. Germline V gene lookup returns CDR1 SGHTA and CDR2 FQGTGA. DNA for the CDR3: TGTGCCAGCAGCCCGGGACTAGCGCTACAAGAGACCCAGTACTTC. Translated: CASSPGLALQETQYF.

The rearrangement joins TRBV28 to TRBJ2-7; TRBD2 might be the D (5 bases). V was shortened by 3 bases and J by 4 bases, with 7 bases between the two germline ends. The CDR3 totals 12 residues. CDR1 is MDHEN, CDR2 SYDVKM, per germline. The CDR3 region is CASSFAGYEQYF. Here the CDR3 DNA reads TGTGCCAGCAGTTTCGCGGGTTACGAGCAGTACTTC.

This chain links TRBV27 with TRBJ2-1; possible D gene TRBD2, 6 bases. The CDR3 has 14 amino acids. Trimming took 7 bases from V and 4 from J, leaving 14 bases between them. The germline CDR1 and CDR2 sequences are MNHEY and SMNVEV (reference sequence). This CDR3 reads CASMLLGGYNEQFF. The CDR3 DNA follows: TGTGCCAGCATGTTGCTGGGGGGATACAATGAGCAGTTCTTC.

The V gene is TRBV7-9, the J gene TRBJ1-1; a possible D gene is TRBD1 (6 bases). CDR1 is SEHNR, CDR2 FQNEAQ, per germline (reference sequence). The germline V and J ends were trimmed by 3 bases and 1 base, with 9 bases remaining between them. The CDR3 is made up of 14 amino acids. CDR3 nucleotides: TGTGCCAGCAGCTTCTCAGGGGCGAACACTGAAGCTTTCTTT. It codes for CASSFSGANTEAFF.

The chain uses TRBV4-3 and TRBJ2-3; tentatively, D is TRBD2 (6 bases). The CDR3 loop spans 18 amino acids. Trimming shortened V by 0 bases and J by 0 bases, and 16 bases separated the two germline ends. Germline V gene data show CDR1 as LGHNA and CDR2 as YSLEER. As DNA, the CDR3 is TGCGCCAGCAGCCAAGATCGGAGTGGCAGCGGGAGCACAGATACGCAGTATTTT. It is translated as CASSQDRSGSGSTDTQYF.

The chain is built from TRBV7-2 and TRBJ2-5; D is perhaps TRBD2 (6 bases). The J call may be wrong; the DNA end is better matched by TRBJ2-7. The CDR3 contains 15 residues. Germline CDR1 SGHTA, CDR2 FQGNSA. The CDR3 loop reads CASSASGTFTYEQYF. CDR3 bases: TGTGCCAGCAGCGCTAGTGGGACTTTCACCTACGAGCAGTACTTC.

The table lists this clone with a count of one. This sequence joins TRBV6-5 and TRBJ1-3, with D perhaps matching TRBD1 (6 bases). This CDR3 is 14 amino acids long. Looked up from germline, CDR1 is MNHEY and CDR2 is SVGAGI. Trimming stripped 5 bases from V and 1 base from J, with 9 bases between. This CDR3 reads CASSLQGSGNTIYF. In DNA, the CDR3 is TGTGCCAGCAGTCTACAGGGTTCTGGAAACACCATATATTTT.

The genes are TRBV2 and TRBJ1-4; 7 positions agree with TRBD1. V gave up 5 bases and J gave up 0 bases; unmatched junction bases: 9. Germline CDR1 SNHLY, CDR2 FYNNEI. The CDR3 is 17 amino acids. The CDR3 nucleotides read TGTGCCAGCAGTTCACAGGGGATCTTCGCAACTAATGAAAAACTGTTTTTT. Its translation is CASSSQGIFATNEKLFF.

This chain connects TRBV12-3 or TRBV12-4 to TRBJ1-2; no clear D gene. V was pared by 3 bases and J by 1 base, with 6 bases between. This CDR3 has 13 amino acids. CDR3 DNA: TGTGCCAGCAGTTTGGGGATTAACTATGGCTACACCTTC. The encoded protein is CASSLGINYGYTF.

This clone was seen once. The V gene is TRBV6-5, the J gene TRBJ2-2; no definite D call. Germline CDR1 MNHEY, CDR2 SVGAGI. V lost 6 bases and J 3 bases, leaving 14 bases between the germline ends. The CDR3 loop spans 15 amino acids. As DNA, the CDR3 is TGTGCCAGCAGCATTACTAAGTACGACACCGGGGAGCTGTTTTTT. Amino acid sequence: CASSITKYDTGELFF.

Here the CDR3 DNA reads TGTGCCAGTGGACTTAACTATGGCTACACCTTC. It translates to CASGLNYGYTF. The genes are TRBV27 and TRBJ1-2; D gene uncertain. V shed 9 bases and J shed 1 base, with 6 bases lying between them. Germline V CDR1 and CDR2: MNHEY, SMNVEV (reference sequence). The CDR3 covers 11 residues.

CDR3 sequence reads: CASSPDRGETQYF. The CDR3 nucleotides read TGTGCCAGCAGCCCGGACAGGGGAGAGACCCAGTACTTC. The J gene is TRBJ2-5, the V gene TRBV7-6; 9 bases are a match to TRBD1. In germline, CDR1 is SGHVS, CDR2 FNYEAQ. The CDR3 has 13 residues. Trimming cost V 5 bases and J 4 bases; bases outside gene matches: 2. Full variable domain (remainder filled in from reference TRBV7-6 and TRBJ2-5): GAGVSQSPRYKVTKRGQDVALRCDPISGHVSLYWYRQALGQGPEFLTYFNYEAQQDKSGLPNDRFSAERPEGSISTLTIQRTEQRDSAMYRCASSPDRGETQYFGPGTRLLVL.

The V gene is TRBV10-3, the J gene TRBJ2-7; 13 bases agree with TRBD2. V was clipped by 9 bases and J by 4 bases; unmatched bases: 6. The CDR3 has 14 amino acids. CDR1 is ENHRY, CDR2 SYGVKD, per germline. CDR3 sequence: CAIGLAGDRYEQYF. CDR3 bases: TGTGCCATTGGACTAGCGGGGGACCGATACGAGCAGTACTTC.